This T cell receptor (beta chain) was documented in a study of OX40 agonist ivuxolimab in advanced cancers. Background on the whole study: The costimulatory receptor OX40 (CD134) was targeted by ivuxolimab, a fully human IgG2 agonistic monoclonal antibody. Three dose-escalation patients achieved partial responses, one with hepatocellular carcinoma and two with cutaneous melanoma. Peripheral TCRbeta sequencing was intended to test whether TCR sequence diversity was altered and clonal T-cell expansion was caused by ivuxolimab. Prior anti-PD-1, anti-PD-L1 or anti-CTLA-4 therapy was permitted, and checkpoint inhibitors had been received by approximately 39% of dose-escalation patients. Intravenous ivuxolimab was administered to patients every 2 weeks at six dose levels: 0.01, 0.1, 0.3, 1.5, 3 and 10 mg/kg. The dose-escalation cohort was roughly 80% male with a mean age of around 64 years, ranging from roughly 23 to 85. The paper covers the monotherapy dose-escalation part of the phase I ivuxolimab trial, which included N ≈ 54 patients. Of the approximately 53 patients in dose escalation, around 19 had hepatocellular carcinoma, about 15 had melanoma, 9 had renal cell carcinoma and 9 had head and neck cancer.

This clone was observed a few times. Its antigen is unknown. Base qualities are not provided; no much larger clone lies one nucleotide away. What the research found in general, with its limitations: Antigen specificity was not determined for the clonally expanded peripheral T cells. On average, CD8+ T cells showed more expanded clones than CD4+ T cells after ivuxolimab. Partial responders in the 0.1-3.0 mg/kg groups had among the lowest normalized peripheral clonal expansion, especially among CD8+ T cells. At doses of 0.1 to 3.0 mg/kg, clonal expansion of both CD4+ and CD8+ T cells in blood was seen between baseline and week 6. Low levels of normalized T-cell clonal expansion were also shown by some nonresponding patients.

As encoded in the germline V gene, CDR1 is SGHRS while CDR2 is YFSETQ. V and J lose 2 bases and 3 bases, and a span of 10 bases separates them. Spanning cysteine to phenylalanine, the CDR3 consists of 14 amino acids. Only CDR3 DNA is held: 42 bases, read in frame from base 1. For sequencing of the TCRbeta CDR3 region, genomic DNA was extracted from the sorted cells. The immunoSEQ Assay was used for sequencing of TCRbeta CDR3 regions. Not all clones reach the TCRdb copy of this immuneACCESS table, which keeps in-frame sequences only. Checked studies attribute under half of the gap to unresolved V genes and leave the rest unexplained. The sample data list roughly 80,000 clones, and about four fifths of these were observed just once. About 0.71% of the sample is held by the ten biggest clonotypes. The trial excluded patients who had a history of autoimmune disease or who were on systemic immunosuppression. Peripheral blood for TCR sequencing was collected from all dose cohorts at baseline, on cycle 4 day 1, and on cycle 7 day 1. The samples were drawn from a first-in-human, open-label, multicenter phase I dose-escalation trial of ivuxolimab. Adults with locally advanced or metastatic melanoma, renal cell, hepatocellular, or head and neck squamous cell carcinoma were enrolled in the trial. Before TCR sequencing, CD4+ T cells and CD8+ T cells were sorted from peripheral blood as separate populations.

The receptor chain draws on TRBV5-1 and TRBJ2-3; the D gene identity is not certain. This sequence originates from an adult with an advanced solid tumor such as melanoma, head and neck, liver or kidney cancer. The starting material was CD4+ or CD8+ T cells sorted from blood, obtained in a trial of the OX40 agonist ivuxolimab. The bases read TGCGCCAGCAGCTTCGGTGAGCTTACAGATACGCAGTATTTT. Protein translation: CASSFGELTDTQYF.